This T cell receptor beta chain was retrieved from a study of T cells after yellow fever vaccination. Across the study: Fractions of low cell number were prepared using SMART-Seq v4 Ultra Low Input. Study-wide results and caveats: Booster sampling recovered most clones from primary vaccination (under 97% CD4, around 90% CD8).

This clonotype was observed a few times. The antigen is undetermined. TCRdb reprocessed the 5' RACE reads with MiXCR, giving one entry per CDR3 protein. This table has 200,000 to 300,000 distinct CDR3 sequences, around 6.7% appearing once. Per the germline V gene, CDR1 is LGHNA and CDR2 is YSLEER. V gave up 0 bases and J gave up 7 bases, with 10 bases separating them. The CDR3 is 14 residues long. This rearrangement joins TRBV4-3 to TRBJ1-5; TRBD1 might be the D (5 bases). The material was CD4+ T cells sorted from PBMCs, obtained on the day of the yellow fever booster vaccination. This TCR came from a man between 25 and 39 years old who received the YFV17D yellow fever vaccine. CDR3 loop: CASSQDIQGQPQHF. The CDR3 region has the DNA TGCGCCAGCAGCCAAGATATCCAGGGACAGCCCCAGCATTTT.